The next 24 T cell receptor beta chains were all read from a single sample in a study of T cell repertoires and HLA-DP antigens. Sequenced by immunoSEQ multiplex PCR; TCRdb stores in-frame clones only, minus some. The data contain approximately 100,000 clones, around nine tenths of them seen just once; the ten biggest clones take up about 1.5%. The antigens of these receptors remain unknown. The sample was CD4+ T cells from PBMCs. The receptor source for this set is a man aged 45-60 years in good health and CMV-seronegative.

The chain carries TRBV28 and TRBJ1-1; tentative D call: TRBD1 (5 bases). Germline-derived CDR1 and CDR2 are MDHEN and SYDVKM. The CDR3 consists of 15 residues. Trimming took off 6 bases at V and 1 base at J, with 15 bases between the two ends. The CDR3 sequence is CASSLTGTANTEAFF. CDR3 sequence (DNA): TGTGCCAGCAGCCTTACCGGGACGGCGAACACTGAAGCTTTCTTT.

The gene calls are TRBV5-1 and TRBJ2-2; 7 nucleotides align to TRBD1. This CDR3 has 16 residues. Unmatched junction bases numbered 7, after V lost 4 bases and J lost 1 base. The germline CDR1 and CDR2 sequences are SGHRS and YFSETQ. CDR3 residues: CASSPLGQRNTGELFF. The DNA for the CDR3 is TGCGCCAGCAGCCCGCTGGGACAGAGGAACACCGGGGAGCTGTTTTTT.

About this clone itself: This sample also contains other DNA sequences that code for the same CDR3. This chain links TRBV5-1 with TRBJ1-5; D remains unclear. V was clipped by 0 bases and J by 3 bases, with 10 bases between them. CDR1 is SGHRS, CDR2 YFSETQ, per germline. This CDR3 has 15 residues. The CDR3 DNA follows: TGCGCCAGCAGCTTGGTTTCTGGGGTCAATCAGCCCCAGCATTTT. It yields the protein CASSLVSGVNQPQHF.

V is TRBV6-5 and J is TRBJ1-4; unclear D gene. Germline values: CDR1 MNHEY, CDR2 SVGAGI. This CDR3 contains 16 residues. Trimming removed 2 bases from V and 8 bases from J, with 18 bases in between. The CDR3 nucleotides are TGTGCCAGCAGTTACGACTTGCAGGCGGGTGAAGAAAAACTGTTTTTT. Its translation is CASSYDLQAGEEKLFF.

A few counts support this clone. The chain carries TRBV10-2 and TRBJ1-1; unclear D gene. Trimming shortened V by 3 bases and J by 1 base, and 9 bases separated the two germline ends. The length of the CDR3 is 14 residues. Germline values: CDR1 WSHSY, CDR2 SAAADI. The DNA for the CDR3 is TGCGCCAGCAGTGAACCCCACGGGAACACTGAAGCTTTCTTT. Translating it yields CASSEPHGNTEAFF.

This rearrangement joins TRBV27 to TRBJ1-1; 8 bases fit TRBD1. Germline V CDR1 and CDR2: MNHEY, SMNVEV (reference sequence). This CDR3 has 15 residues. The J segment lost 7 bases and the V segment lost 3 bases, leaving 10 bases of the junction unmatched. CDR3 sequence reads: CASSFRTGRNFEAFF. As DNA, the CDR3 is TGTGCCAGCAGTTTTCGGACAGGGCGGAACTTTGAAGCTTTCTTT.

The chain has TRBV10-2 and TRBJ2-7, with D maybe TRBD2 (6 bases). Germline V gene data show CDR1 as WSHSY and CDR2 as SAAADI. V gave up 8 bases and J gave up 3 bases, with 11 bases separating them. This CDR3 has 12 amino acids. CDR3 sequence (DNA): TGCGCCAGCGCTCTCGGGGGCTACGAGCAGTACTTC. It codes for CASALGGYEQYF.

The V call is TRBV7-2, the J call TRBJ1-1; D perhaps matches TRBD1 (5 bases). Looked up from germline, CDR1 is SGHTA and CDR2 is FQGNSA. Trimming left V 1 base short and J 1 base short, with 7 bases between. The CDR3 length is 14 residues. For the CDR3, the DNA is TGTGCCAGCAGCTTAGGGGGCAAGAACACTGAAGCTTTCTTT. Residues: CASSLGGKNTEAFF.

The chain carries TRBV5-1 and TRBJ2-1, with TRBD2 matching 16 bases. V was clipped by 4 bases and J by 1 base; unmatched bases: 5. This CDR3 region has 18 residues. The germline V gene has CDR1 SGHRS and CDR2 YFSETQ. CDR3 residues: CASSVGLAGGVSYNEQFF. The CDR3 DNA sequence: TGCGCCAGCAGCGTGGGACTAGCGGGAGGGGTGTCCTACAATGAGCAGTTCTTC.

Regarding this clone: A much larger clone sits a single nucleotide away, making a read error possible. This rearrangement joins TRBV7-2 to TRBJ2-3; D is uncertain. Trimming shortened V by 3 bases and J by 2 bases, and 0 bases separated the two germline ends. The germline V gene encodes CDR1 SGHTA and CDR2 FQGNSA. The CDR3 has 11 residues. The CDR3 coding sequence is TGTGCCAGCAGCTTCACAGATACGCAGTATTTT. Its translation is CASSFTDTQYF.

This chain uses TRBV20-1 with TRBJ1-1; D is unresolved. Trimming stripped 1 base from V and 12 bases from J, with 9 bases between. The CDR3 is 10 residues long. Germline V gene data show CDR1 as DFQATT and CDR2 as SNEGSKA (reference sequence). The CDR3 region is CSARALDTFF. The DNA for the CDR3 is TGCAGTGCTAGAGCTCTGGATACTTTCTTT.

The V call is TRBV30, the J call TRBJ1-1, with a weak D call TRBD1 (6 bases). Looked up from germline, CDR1 is GTSNPN and CDR2 is SVGIG (reference sequence). Trimming pared 5 bases from V and 0 bases from J, leaving 10 bases between. CDR3 size: 13 residues. In nucleotides, the CDR3 is TGTGCCTGGCGAGGACAGATGAACACTGAAGCTTTCTTT. Its protein product is CAWRGQMNTEAFF.

V is TRBV19 and J is TRBJ2-2, with 9 bases lining up with TRBD1. The CDR3 totals 15 residues. Germline V gene sequence: CDR1 LNHDA, CDR2 SQIVND (reference sequence). The V and J ends lost 4 bases and 3 bases, in that order; junction bases with no gene match: 3. CDR3: CASSTGQGYTGELFF. For the CDR3, the DNA is TGTGCCAGTAGTACTGGACAGGGGTACACCGGGGAGCTGTTTTTT.

The chain links TRBV7-2 to TRBJ2-5; D not resolved. Germline V gene lookup returns CDR1 SGHTA and CDR2 FQGNSA. The CDR3 consists of 15 residues. Trimming took off 1 base at V and 4 bases at J, with 13 bases between the two ends. CDR3 loop: CASSLDRTTIETQYF. CDR3 sequence (DNA): TGTGCCAGCAGCTTAGATAGGACCACTATAGAGACCCAGTACTTC.

This rearrangement joins TRBV19 to TRBJ1-1; D uncertain. Per the germline V gene, CDR1 is LNHDA and CDR2 is SQIVND (reference sequence). V lost 5 bases and J 1 base, leaving 8 bases between the germline ends. The CDR3 has 13 residues. CDR3 in amino acids: CASSWVSNTEAFF. The CDR3 DNA reads TGTGCCAGTAGTTGGGTCTCGAACACTGAAGCTTTCTTT.

The chain uses TRBV2 and TRBJ1-1; D remains ambiguous. V was clipped by 3 bases and J by 1 base, with 9 bases between them. This CDR3 comprises 14 residues. From germline, CDR1 is SNHLY and CDR2 FYNNEI. The CDR3 here is CASSDLLGNTEAFF. The CDR3 region has the DNA TGTGCCAGCAGTGACCTTTTGGGGAACACTGAAGCTTTCTTT.

This clone occurred once. The V gene is TRBV19, the J gene TRBJ1-2; no definite D call. CDR3 length: 13 residues. Germline lookup yields CDR1 LNHDA and CDR2 SQIVND (reference sequence). The V gene lost 5 bases and the J gene lost 7 bases, with 14 bases spanning the gap. The CDR3 DNA is TGTGCCAGTAGTGTCCCGGGAAGAATTGGCTACACCTTC. It specifies CASSVPGRIGYTF.

This clone was counted a single time. The genes are TRBV30 and TRBJ2-2; 10 nucleotides align to TRBD2. V lost 8 bases and J lost 1; bases outside the gene matches: 4. The germline V gene has CDR1 GTSNPN and CDR2 SVGIG (reference sequence). The CDR3 totals 14 residues. The DNA for the CDR3 is TGTGCCGGCCGGACTAGCGGGAACACCGGGGAGCTGTTTTTT. Its translation: CAGRTSGNTGELFF.

This chain connects TRBV5-6 to TRBJ1-4, with 9 nucleotides matching TRBD1. The germline gives CDR1 SGHDT, CDR2 YYEEEE. The junction had 8 bases not matched to a gene; V was cut back by 4 bases and J by 7 bases. The CDR3 has 15 amino acids. In DNA, the CDR3 is TGTGCCAGCAGCGGGGGACAGGGTTTGGGTGAAAAACTGTTTTTT. Translated, it gives CASSGGQGLGEKLFF.

The sample holds one count of this clone. This chain uses TRBV27 with TRBJ1-1, with D uncertain. CDR3 length: 13 residues. V shed 3 bases and J shed 1 base, with 6 bases lying between them. The germline V gene encodes CDR1 MNHEY and CDR2 SMNVEV (reference sequence). CDR3 nucleotides: TGTGCCAGCAGTTTTGTCTCGAACACTGAAGCTTTCTTT. This encodes CASSFVSNTEAFF.

Only one count was recorded for this clone. Other nucleotide sequences from this sample produce the same CDR3. V gene TRBV9 combines with J gene TRBJ2-7; no reliable D call. Trimming took 3 bases from V and 1 from J, leaving 5 bases between them. The V gene's germline CDR1 is SGDLS and CDR2 YYNGEE. This CDR3 spans 12 amino acids. The CDR3 here is CASSGDSYEQYF. DNA for the CDR3: TGTGCCAGCAGCGGGGATTCCTACGAGCAGTACTTC.

V gene TRBV5-8 combines with J gene TRBJ1-4; D unresolved. CDR3 length: 14 amino acids. The V end lost 0 bases, the J end lost 2 bases, and 5 bases lay between the germline ends. CDR1 is SGHTS and CDR2 is YDEGEE in the germline V gene. DNA for the CDR3: TGTGCCAGCAGCTTGGGTGGGACTAATGAAAAACTGTTTTTT. Translated: CASSLGGTNEKLFF.

J is TRBJ1-5 and V is TRBV15, with TRBD1 matching 7 bases. The CDR3 covers 17 residues. J lost 7 bases, V lost 0 bases, and 12 bases had no gene match. CDR1 is LNHNV and CDR2 is YYDKDF in the germline V gene (reference sequence). The CDR3 is CATSRDSVTGYGQPQHF. The CDR3 bases are TGTGCCACCAGCAGAGATTCGGTGACAGGGTATGGCCAGCCCCAGCATTTT.

The genes are TRBV7-9 and TRBJ2-2; D gene uncertain. CDR1 SEHNR and CDR2 FQNEAQ come from the germline V gene (reference sequence). The CDR3 contains 14 residues. Between the trimmed V and J ends, which lost 5 bases and 1 base, there was a span of 8 bases. DNA for the CDR3: TGTGCCAGCAGCCCGATGGGGAACACCGGGGAGCTGTTTTTT. The encoded protein is CASSPMGNTGELFF.